This TCR beta chain was obtained from a study of identical twins (dated by TCRdb to 2016 to 2017). Context from the whole study: The study deep-sequenced TCR alpha and beta repertoires from monozygotic twins, unrelated adults of various ages and cord blood to test whether fetal clonotypes persist. Replicate twin experiments were performed at different times using different library preparation protocols to rule out contamination.

To prepare the library, 5' RACE was applied. The sequencing machine was an Illumina HiSeq 2000. A universal primer binding site was introduced by template switching, and a unique molecular identifier was present in the final cDNA, enabling accurate counting of TCR cDNA molecules. Specific primers in the conserved constant-segment region were used to synthesize first-strand cDNA for TCR alpha and beta chains. To control for contamination, each cDNA library was double barcoded with a SMART-Mk sample barcode plus Illumina barcodes. TruSeq adapter sequences and Illumina sample barcodes were added in two successive PCR steps. TCR alpha and beta cDNA libraries were sequenced on the Illumina HiSeq platform with custom primers. The paper's data handling went like this. Unique molecular identifiers were extracted from raw reads with MiGEC, and CDR3 positions were determined with MiXCR. For each individual, recombination models were inferred using an EM algorithm with the repgenHMM and IGoR tools. The analysis of shared clonotypes was done with the tcR package in R, with sharing normalized by the product of cloneset sizes. To study raw recombination free of thymic and clonal selection effects, out-of-frame nonproductive sequences were analyzed. TCRdb cleaned the public reads at Q25 with fastp, built clones with MiXCR and kept in-frame beta chains. Entries are consolidated by CDR3 protein sequence, retaining the most common genes and DNA. In this record, the V and J calls reflect TCRdb's handling and not the investigators' own analysis. The sample yields roughly 750,000 distinct CDR3 sequences; less than 25% were counted once. Approximately 4.3% of the sample is held by the ten biggest clonotypes.

General study outcomes and caveats: Zero-insertion analyses could be partly confounded by invariant T cells such as MAIT and iNKT, though diverse VJ usage argued against such confounding for most clonotypes. Because the same donors could not be followed over many years, the conclusions depended on cross-sectional statistical analysis. The excess sharing between twins in beta out-of-frame sequences was weaker because fewer shared sequences reduced the signal-to-noise ratio. Out-of-frame TCR alpha sequences shared between twins showed an excess of low generation-probability sequences compared with coincidental sharing between unrelated individuals. Fewer insertions were carried by abundant cord blood beta clonotypes; a weaker similar trend was observed in young adult naive repertoires, while no such trend was observed in memory repertoires. In monozygotic twins, out-of-frame TCR alpha sharing was systematically underestimated by recombination models, although the models agreed with sharing between unrelated individuals.

Every donor in the study was a healthy Caucasian. The twin cohort consisted of three pairs of female monozygotic twins, all aged roughly 18 to 29 years. Peripheral blood mononuclear cells were the source from which RNA for the TCR libraries was isolated. Concerning this clonotype: Its antigen remains undetermined. No much larger clonotype is one base removed from it; base qualities were not supplied.

This same sample was also taken into another study, of T cells expressing NK-cell markers. The second study reports: Fewer than ten donors provided sorted CD3+CD56+NKG2C+, CD3+CD56+NKG2C- and CD3+CD56-NKG2C+ T-cell subsets, whose TCR beta-chain repertoires were profiled. Seven of the eight sequenced donors were HCMV-seropositive and one was HCMV-seronegative. To restrict sorting to alphabetaTCR-expressing T cells, an anti-gammadeltaTCR antibody was added in several experiments. For several donors, the dominant CD3+CD56+NKG2C+ clonotypes were among the top 10 CD8+ clonotypes and accounted for roughly 1.0-8% of CD8+ T cells. Those dominant clonotypes were again the most abundant among CD3+CD56-NKG2C+ cells in several donors, at about 25-60.1%. It remained unclear whether the expanded NKG2C-expressing T cell clones were specific for HCMV antigens. All eight donors whose samples were sequenced were randomly selected healthy volunteers, three of them men and five women. HCMV serostatus was determined by detecting HCMV-specific IgG in serum with a commercial ELISA kit. Bulk peripheral blood T-cell repertoires were additionally sequenced from unsorted PBMC for about six donors. MIGEC was used to demultiplex reads and group reads by UMI, and MiTCR was used to assemble and quantify clonotypes. To exclude erroneous sequences, only TCR cDNA sequences supported by at least two reads were retained. The tcR package was used for downstream repertoire analysis, and clonotypes were matched between fractions using CDR3 nucleotide sequence together with V segment. VDJmatch was used to annotate antigen specificity against VDJdb, with one amino acid substitution allowed in CDR3.

Specimen: PBMCs. This TCR was recovered from a woman in her late teens or twenties in good health.

The CDR3 is CASSLGGRLNNEQFF. The DNA is TGCGCCAGCAGCTTGGGAGGGCGTCTTAACAATGAGCAGTTCTTC. Here the chain combines TRBV5-1 and TRBJ2-1; TRBD2 is possibly the D segment (5 matching bases). From the cysteine through the phenylalanine, the CDR3 covers 15 amino acids. The retained sequence is limited to the CDR3, 45 bases, with the frame set at the first base. V gives up 0 bases and J gives up 5 bases, and the segment between their germline ends measures 12 bases. The germline V gene provides CDR1 SGHRS and CDR2 YFSETQ.